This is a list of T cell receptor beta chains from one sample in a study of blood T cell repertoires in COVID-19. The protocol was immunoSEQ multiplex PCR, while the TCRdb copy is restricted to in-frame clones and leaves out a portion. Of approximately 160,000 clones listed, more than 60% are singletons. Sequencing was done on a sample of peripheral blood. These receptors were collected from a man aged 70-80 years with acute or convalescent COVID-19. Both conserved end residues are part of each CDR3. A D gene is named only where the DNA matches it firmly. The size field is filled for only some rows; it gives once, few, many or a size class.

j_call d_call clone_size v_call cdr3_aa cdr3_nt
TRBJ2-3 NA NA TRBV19 CASRQGWAQYF TGTGCCAGTAGACAGGGTTGGGCGCAGTATTTT
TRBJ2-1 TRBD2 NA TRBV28 CASSLFASGSIEQFF TGTGCCAGCAGTTTATTCGCTAGCGGGAGTATTGAGCAGTTCTTC
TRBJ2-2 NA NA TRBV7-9 CASSLARGRPGELFF TGTGCCAGCAGCTTAGCCCGGGGTCGACCCGGGGAGCTGTTTTTT
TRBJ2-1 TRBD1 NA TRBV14 CASSRQGNSYNEQFF TGTGCCAGCAGTCGACAGGGAAATTCCTACAATGAGCAGTTCTTC
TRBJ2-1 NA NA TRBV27 CASSPEGQRLYNEQFF TGTGCCAGCAGTCCGGAAGGACAGCGACTATACAATGAGCAGTTCTTC
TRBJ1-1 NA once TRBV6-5 CASSPSRANTEAFF TGTGCCAGCAGTCCCAGCAGGGCTAACACTGAAGCTTTCTTT
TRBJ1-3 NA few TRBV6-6 CASSPLVAGANSGNTIYF TGTGCCAGCAGTCCCTTAGTGGCAGGGGCCAACTCTGGAAACACCATATATTTT
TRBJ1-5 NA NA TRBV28 CASSLQGNSNQPQHF TGTGCCAGCAGTTTACAGGGGAATAGCAATCAGCCCCAGCATTTT
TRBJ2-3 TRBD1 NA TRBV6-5 CASSYGTGKGDTQYF TGTGCCAGCAGTTACGGGACAGGGAAAGGTGATACGCAGTATTTT
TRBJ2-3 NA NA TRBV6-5 CASSSSRRSTTDTQYF TGTGCCAGCAGTTCATCTCGCAGGTCCACCACAGATACGCAGTATTTT
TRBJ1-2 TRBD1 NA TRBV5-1 CASSLTTGEVGDGYTF TGCGCCAGCAGCCTCACGACAGGGGAGGTGGGTGATGGCTACACCTTC
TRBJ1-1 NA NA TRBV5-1 CASSLETGMNTEAFF TGCGCCAGCAGCTTGGAAACAGGGATGAACACTGAAGCTTTCTTT
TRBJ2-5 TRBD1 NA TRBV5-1 CASSLSQGVSETQYF TGCGCCAGCAGCTTGAGCCAGGGGGTATCGGAGACCCAGTACTTC
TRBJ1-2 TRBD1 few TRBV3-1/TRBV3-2 CASANLRQGRYGYTF TGTGCCAGCGCCAACCTTAGACAGGGACGGTATGGCTACACCTTC
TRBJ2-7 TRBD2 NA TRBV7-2 CASSLDLTVAGAVYF TGTGCCAGCAGCTTAGACCTTACAGTAGCGGGGGCGGTGTACTTC
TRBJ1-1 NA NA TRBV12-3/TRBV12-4 CASRYMAEAFF TGTGCCAGCAGGTACATGGCTGAAGCTTTCTTT
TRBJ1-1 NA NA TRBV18 CASSPFRENTEAFF TGTGCCAGCTCACCTTTCAGGGAGAACACTGAAGCTTTCTTT
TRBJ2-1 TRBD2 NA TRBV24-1 CATSDPRGGYNEQFF TGTGCCACCAGTGATCCCCGGGGGGGCTACAATGAGCAGTTCTTC
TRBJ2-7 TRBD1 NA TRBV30 CAWSQPGQVLYEQYF TGTGCCTGGAGTCAACCGGGACAGGTCCTCTACGAGCAGTACTTC
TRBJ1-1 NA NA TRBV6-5 CASRTSQNTEAFF TGTGCCAGCAGAACCTCACAGAACACTGAAGCTTTCTTT
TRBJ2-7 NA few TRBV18 CASSPIRGYEQYF TGTGCCAGCTCACCGATCCGGGGCTACGAGCAGTACTTC
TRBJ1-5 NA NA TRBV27 CASSPLLRVRGNQPQHF TGTGCCAGCAGCCCCCTGTTGAGGGTCAGGGGTAATCAGCCCCAGCATTTT
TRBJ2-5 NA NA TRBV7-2 CASSLRRGQETQYF TGTGCCAGCAGCTTGCGGCGGGGCCAAGAGACCCAGTACTTC
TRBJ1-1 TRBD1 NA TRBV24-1 CATSDDRGENTEAFF TGTGCCACCAGTGATGACAGGGGCGAGAACACTGAAGCTTTCTTT
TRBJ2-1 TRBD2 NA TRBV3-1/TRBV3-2 CASSQDPSGLYNEQFF TGTGCCAGCAGCCAAGACCCTAGCGGCCTATACAATGAGCAGTTCTTC
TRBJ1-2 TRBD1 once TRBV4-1 CASSQRDRVNYGYTF TGCGCCAGCAGCCAACGGGACAGAGTTAACTATGGCTACACCTTC
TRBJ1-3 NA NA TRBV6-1 CASSETGNTIYF TGTGCCAGCAGTGAAACAGGAAACACCATATATTTT
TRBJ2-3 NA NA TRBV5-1 CASSLTGSTDTQYF TGCGCCAGCAGCTTGACAGGAAGCACAGATACGCAGTATTTT
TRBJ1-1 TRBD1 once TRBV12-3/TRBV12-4 CASRNRGQGSAFF TGTGCCAGCAGGAACAGGGGGCAAGGTTCGGCTTTCTTT
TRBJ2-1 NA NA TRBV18 CASSPPSEQKEQFF TGTGCCAGCTCACCACCTTCTGAACAGAAGGAGCAGTTCTTC
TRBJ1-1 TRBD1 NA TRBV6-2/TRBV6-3 CASSYSKPGGYTEAFF TGTGCCAGCAGTTACTCGAAGCCAGGGGGCTACACTGAAGCTTTCTTT
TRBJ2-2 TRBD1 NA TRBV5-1 CASSPDRGGTGELFF TGCGCCAGCAGTCCGGACAGGGGGGGAACCGGGGAGCTGTTTTTT
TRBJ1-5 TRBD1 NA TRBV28 CASSSGQGDQPQHF TGTGCCAGCAGTTCCGGACAGGGAGATCAGCCCCAGCATTTT
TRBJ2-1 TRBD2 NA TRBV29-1 CSVEMASGAEQFF TGCAGCGTTGAAATGGCTAGCGGTGCGGAGCAGTTCTTC